These 25 T cell receptor beta chains were sequenced from one sample in a study of CD4 T cells in relation to SARS-CoV-2 and coronaviruses. Before the COVID-19 pandemic, during about 2010-2018, CD4+ T cells were taken from unexposed donors. Isolation of CD4+ T cells took place after approximately 10 days in culture. No cognate antigen is known for these TCRs. TCRdb's table, derived via immunoSEQ multiplex PCR, lists solely in-frame clones and lacks some. The profile shows 15,000 to 25,000 clones, around 81% of them singletons. The sequenced sample consisted of CD4+ T cells from PBMCs, cultured in vitro. These TCRs come from a human donor in good health.

This clone was detected only once. The V and J genes are TRBV19 and TRBJ1-4; no firm D call. Per germline, CDR1 LNHDA and CDR2 SQIVND (reference sequence). The CDR3 contains 14 residues. Trimming cost V 6 bases and J 0 bases, with 8 bases left between them. The CDR3 sequence: CASRTSATNEKLFF. CDR3 sequence (DNA): TGTGCCAGTAGGACCAGTGCAACTAATGAAAAACTGTTTTTT.

This chain connects TRBV3-1 (or the pseudogene TRBV3-2) to TRBJ1-1; a possible D gene is TRBD1 (5 bases). The CDR3 length is 13 residues. The V end was cut by 1 base, the J end by 4 bases, with 7 bases between. Germline V gives CDR1 LGHDT, CDR2 YNNKEL (reference sequence). The CDR3 region is CASSQVGGTEAFF. For the CDR3, the DNA is TGTGCCAGCAGCCAAGTTGGGGGCACTGAAGCTTTCTTT.

V and J are TRBV4-3 and TRBJ1-4, with D tentatively TRBD1 (5 bases). V lost 0 bases and J lost 6, with 20 bases in between. The CDR3 extends over 18 amino acids. Germline V gives CDR1 LGHNA, CDR2 YSLEER. In nucleotides, the CDR3 is TGCGCCAGCAGCCAAGATATGTTCGTCGGGAGGACATATGAAAAACTGTTTTTT. Encoded protein: CASSQDMFVGRTYEKLFF.

This sequence joins TRBV30 and TRBJ2-7; D perhaps matches TRBD1 (6 bases). Germline values: CDR1 GTSNPN, CDR2 SVGIG (reference sequence). Trimming removed 3 bases from V and 0 bases from J, with 12 bases in between. The CDR3 runs 14 residues. This CDR3 reads CAWRDSFLSYEQYF. CDR3 DNA sequence: TGTGCCTGGAGGGACAGTTTTCTCTCCTACGAGCAGTACTTC. Full variable domain (outside the CDR3, taken from reference TRBV30 and TRBJ2-7): SQTIHQWPATLVQPVGSPLSLECTVEGTSNPNLYWYRQAAGRGLQLLFYSVGIGQISSEVPQNLSASRPQDRQFILSSKKLLLSDSGFYLCAWRDSFLSYEQYFGPGTRLTVT.

The chain joins TRBV7-7 to TRBJ2-3; D call uncertain. The CDR3 consists of 14 residues. Germline loops: CDR1 SSHAT, CDR2 FNYEAQ (reference sequence). V was cut by 5 bases and J by 1 base, with 10 bases left in between. The CDR3 region has the DNA TGTGCCAGCAGCCCGAAGGACGGCACAGATACGCAGTATTTT. It specifies CASSPKDGTDTQYF. The variable domain in full, with the rest retrieved from reference TRBV7-7 and TRBJ2-3, is GAGVSQSPRYKVTKRGQDVTLRCDPISSHATLYWYQQALGQGPEFLTYFNYEAQPDKSGLPSDRFSAERPEGSISTLTIQRTEQRDSAMYRCASSPKDGTDTQYFGPGTRLTVL.

This chain uses TRBV7-2 with TRBJ2-3; 16 bases match TRBD2. The length of the CDR3 is 17 residues. Losses at the gene ends were 6 bases for V and 6 bases for J; bases not matched to a gene: 9. The V gene's germline CDR1 is SGHTA and CDR2 FQGNSA. The DNA for the CDR3 is TGTGCCAGCAGTCTACCGGGACTAGCGGGAGGGCGGGATACGCAGTATTTT. Protein product: CASSLPGLAGGRDTQYF.

The chain uses TRBV30 and TRBJ2-6, with D possibly being TRBD2 (6 bases). The V and J ends lost 4 bases and 0 bases respectively, with 19 bases between them. This CDR3 is built from 18 residues. Germline loops: CDR1 GTSNPN, CDR2 SVGIG (reference sequence). The CDR3: CAWTAGGETASGANVLTF. CDR3 DNA: TGTGCCTGGACCGCCGGGGGTGAGACGGCCTCTGGGGCCAACGTCCTGACTTTC.

The chain uses TRBV2 and TRBJ2-3; D might be TRBD2 (7 bases). This CDR3 contains 14 residues. From germline, CDR1 is SNHLY and CDR2 FYNNEI. V was cut by 7 bases and J by 2 bases, with 13 bases left in between. As DNA, the CDR3 is TGTGCCAGCAAGGGGGGGACAAACACAGATACGCAGTATTTT. This sequence encodes CASKGGTNTDTQYF. Supplemented by reference TRBV2 and TRBJ2-3, the full variable domain reads EPEVTQTPSHQVTQMGQEVILRCVPISNHLYFYWYRQILGQKVEFLVSFYNNEISEKSEIFDDQFSVERPDGSNFTLKIRSTKLEDSAMYFCASKGGTNTDTQYFGPGTRLTVL.

This clone was counted once. The V and J genes are TRBV27 and TRBJ2-3, with 14 nucleotides matching TRBD2. V lost 8 bases, J lost 5 bases, and 6 bases stayed unmatched. CDR3 size: 15 residues. Germline values: CDR1 MNHEY, CDR2 SMNVEV (reference sequence). The CDR3 coding sequence is TGTGCCAGCCATCGGACTAGCGGGGGGATAGATACGCAGTATTTT. This encodes CASHRTSGGIDTQYF.

V usage is TRBV7-2 and J usage is TRBJ2-5; the match to TRBD2 covers 11 bases. CDR3 length: 15 amino acids. Losses at the gene ends were 0 bases for V and 4 bases for J; bases not matched to a gene: 1. Germline V lookup: CDR1 SGHTA, CDR2 FQGNSA. The CDR3 DNA follows: TGTGCCAGCAGCTTAGCTCTAGCGGGGGGAGAGACCCAGTACTTC. It yields the protein CASSLALAGGETQYF. Complete variable domain (other parts from reference TRBV7-2 and TRBJ2-5): GAGVSQSPSNKVTEKGKDVELRCDPISGHTALYWYRQSLGQGLEFLIYFQGNSAPDKSGLPSDRFSAERTGGSVSTLTIQRTQQEDSAVYLCASSLALAGGETQYFGPGTRLLVL.

This clone has more than one count but fewer than ten. This rearrangement joins TRBV2 to TRBJ2-1; 8 nucleotides line up with TRBD2. V trimming: 4 bases; J trimming: 6 bases; junction bases outside the gene matches: 8. Looked up from germline, CDR1 is SNHLY and CDR2 is FYNNEI. The CDR3 sequence is 15 residues long. DNA of the CDR3: TGTGCCAGCAGTGCCAGGACGGGGGGGGGCAATGAGCAGTTCTTC. Protein sequence: CASSARTGGGNEQFF.

The CDR3 reads CSVRTSGDEQFF. The CDR3 DNA reads as TGCAGCGTGCGGACTAGCGGGGATGAGCAGTTCTTC. V and J are TRBV29-1 and TRBJ2-1; 12 bases agree with TRBD2. The CDR3 sequence is 12 residues long. The germline V gene encodes CDR1 SQVTM and CDR2 ANQGSEA. The trim removed 6 bases at V and 8 bases at J, leaving 2 bases unmatched.

The J gene is TRBJ1-5, the V gene TRBV21-1; the tabulated D call, TRBD1, remains unverified against the DNA. TRBV21-1 is flagged as a pseudogene. The CDR3 length is 18 residues. CDR3 residues: CASSKTPDRMGQKQPQHF. The CDR3 nucleotides are TGTGCCAGCAGCAAAACTCCGGACAGGATGGGGCAGAAACAGCCCCAGCATTTT.

This clone was counted between two and nine times. V and J are TRBV2 and TRBJ1-4; a weak D match, TRBD1 (5 bases). Germline CDR1 reads SNHLY; CDR2 reads FYNNEI. The CDR3 sequence is 14 residues long. V was shortened by 4 bases and J by 6 bases, with 12 bases between the two germline ends. DNA of the CDR3: TGTGCCAGCAGTGCGCAGGGAGAATATGAAAAACTGTTTTTT. Amino acid sequence: CASSAQGEYEKLFF.

This clone was observed a single time. V usage is TRBV19 and J usage is TRBJ2-5, with 14 bases lining up with TRBD2. CDR3 length: 19 amino acids. Trimming cost V 5 bases and J 5 bases; bases outside gene matches: 16. Germline loops: CDR1 LNHDA, CDR2 SQIVND (reference sequence). CDR3 region: CASSLSSGLAGVGRETQYF. As DNA, the CDR3 is TGTGCCAGTAGTTTATCCTCGGGACTAGCGGGAGTGGGTAGGGAGACCCAGTACTTC. Full variable domain (missing parts from reference TRBV19 and TRBJ2-5): DGGITQSPKYLFRKEGQNVTLSCEQNLNHDAMYWYRQDPGQGLRLIYYSQIVNDFQKGDIAEGYSVSREKKESFPLTVTSAQKNPTAFYLCASSLSSGLAGVGRETQYFGPGTRLLVL.

V is TRBV6-2 or TRBV6-3 and J is TRBJ1-4; 7 bases line up with TRBD1. Germline-derived CDR1 and CDR2 are MNHEY and SVGEGT. With 5 bases clipped from V and 4 bases from J, the junction kept 7 bases outside the gene matches. This CDR3 region has 15 residues. CDR3 protein: CASSPRQGNNEKLFF. CDR3 bases: TGTGCCAGCAGTCCGCGACAGGGTAATAATGAAAAACTGTTTTTT.

The CDR3 bases are TGTGCCAGTAGTTCCGAGGGAAGGACAGTGAACACTGAAGCTTTCTTT. Encoded protein: CASSSEGRTVNTEAFF. V is TRBV19 and J is TRBJ1-1; D is perhaps TRBD1 (6 bases). The CDR3 runs 16 residues. V was cut by 5 bases and J by 0 bases, with 16 bases left in between. CDR1 is LNHDA, CDR2 SQIVND, per germline (reference sequence).

This CDR3 is CASSPSRDNEQYF. DNA of the CDR3: TGTGCCAGCTCACCGTCCCGGGATAACGAGCAGTACTTC. V and J are TRBV18 and TRBJ2-7; D possibly corresponds to TRBD2 (5 bases). The V gene lost 3 bases and the J gene lost 5 bases, with 11 bases spanning the gap. The CDR3 length is 13 residues. CDR1 is KGHSH and CDR2 is LQKENI in the germline V gene.

The chain combines TRBV10-1 with TRBJ2-1, with D hard to call. CDR1 is WNHNN and CDR2 is SYGVQD in the germline V gene (reference sequence). The V end was cut by 2 bases, the J end by 10 bases, with 9 bases between. The CDR3 spans 12 residues. The CDR3 sequence is CASSEPLKEQFF. The CDR3 DNA reads TGCGCCAGCAGTGAGCCCCTTAAGGAGCAGTTCTTC.

The rearrangement joins TRBV19 to TRBJ2-1; a weak D match, TRBD2 (6 bases). This CDR3 has 15 amino acids. Trimming pared 6 bases from V and 2 bases from J, leaving 14 bases between. Germline V gives CDR1 LNHDA, CDR2 SQIVND (reference sequence). CDR3 sequence: CASREGTPPYNEQFF. CDR3 nucleotides: TGTGCCAGTAGGGAGGGAACCCCCCCCTACAATGAGCAGTTCTTC.

The chain employs TRBV19 and TRBJ1-6; D gene uncertain. V was trimmed by 9 bases and J by 3 bases, leaving 15 bases between them. The CDR3 spans 15 residues. Germline CDR1 LNHDA, CDR2 SQIVND (reference sequence). The CDR3 DNA follows: TGTGCCAGCAGACCCGGGGAAGGCTATAATTCACCCCTCCACTTT. Amino acid sequence: CASRPGEGYNSPLHF.

DNA for the CDR3: TGTGCCTGCGGGGGCAGGGAAAGGGAGCAGTACTTC. It specifies CACGGREREQYF. J is TRBJ2-7 and V is TRBV7-9; weak D call: TRBD2 (7 bases). The germline V and J ends were trimmed by 11 bases and 7 bases, with 18 bases remaining between them. The V gene's germline CDR1 is SEHNR and CDR2 FQNEAQ (reference sequence). The CDR3 extends over 12 amino acids. The entire variable domain, with the rest obtained from reference TRBV7-9 and TRBJ2-7, is as follows: DTGVSQNPRHKITKRGQNVTFRCDPISEHNRLYWYRQTLGQGPEFLTYFQNEAQLEKSRLLSDRFSAERPKGSFSTLEIQRTEQGDSAMYLCACGGREREQYFGPGTRLTVT.

V usage is TRBV6-6 and J usage is TRBJ1-1; the D gene is possibly TRBD1 (5 bases). Germline CDR1 is MNHNY and CDR2 is SVGAGI (reference sequence). V was clipped by 5 bases and J by 4 bases, with 14 bases between them. The CDR3 is 14 amino acids. The CDR3 protein is CASSPSGGSTEAFF. For the CDR3, the DNA is TGTGCCAGCAGTCCGTCTGGGGGGTCCACTGAAGCTTTCTTT.

J is TRBJ1-5 and V is TRBV10-2; D gene uncertain. The CDR3 spans 12 residues. The germline V gene has CDR1 WSHSY and CDR2 SAAADI. V lost 0 bases, J lost 11 bases, and 8 bases lay in between. The CDR3 loop reads CASSESALSQHF. CDR3 bases: TGCGCCAGCAGTGAGTCGGCCTTGTCCCAGCATTTT.

This clone was seen only a few times. The chain recombines TRBV29-1 with TRBJ2-1, with 11 bases fitting TRBD2. The CDR3 consists of 14 residues. Germline loops: CDR1 SQVTM, CDR2 ANQGSEA. V was pared by 4 bases and J by 9 bases, with 8 bases of the junction left unmatched. CDR3 sequence reads: CSVGRLAGSGEQFF. The DNA for the CDR3 is TGCAGCGTTGGGAGACTAGCGGGAAGTGGTGAGCAGTTCTTC.